This T cell receptor (beta chain) was profiled in a study of blood T cell repertoires in COVID-19. Study-wide background: Sample material is recorded as cDNA or gDNA derived from T cells, B-cell-depleted T cells, or PBMCs.

Assay used: immunoSEQ multiplex PCR; TCRdb lists only in-frame clones, some missing. The repertoire holds about 88,000 clones, with approximately 82% as singletons. The CDR3 totals 17 residues. V dropped 7 bases and J dropped 0; count of bases not matched to a gene: 10. CDR1 is MDHEN and CDR2 is SYDVKM in the germline V gene. This clone was recorded only once. What was sequenced was peripheral blood. V usage is TRBV28 and J usage is TRBJ2-5; 11 nucleotides line up with TRBD2. The TCR was taken from a human donor in a cohort sampled during active COVID-19. The CDR3 bases are TGTGCCAGCAAGGAAAACTTAGCGGGAGGGAACCAAGAGACCCAGTACTTC. Translated, it gives CASKENLAGGNQETQYF.